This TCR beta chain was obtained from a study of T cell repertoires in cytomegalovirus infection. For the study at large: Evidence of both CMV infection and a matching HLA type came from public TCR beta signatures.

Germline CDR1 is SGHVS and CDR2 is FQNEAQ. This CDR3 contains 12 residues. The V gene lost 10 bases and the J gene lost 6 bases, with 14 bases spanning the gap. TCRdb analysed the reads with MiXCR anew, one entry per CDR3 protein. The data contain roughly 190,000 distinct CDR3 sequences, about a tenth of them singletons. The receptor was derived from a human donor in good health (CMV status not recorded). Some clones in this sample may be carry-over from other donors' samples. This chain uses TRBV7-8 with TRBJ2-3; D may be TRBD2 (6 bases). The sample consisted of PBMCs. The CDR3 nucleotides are TGTGCCACCAGGGACTTGAGGGATACGCAGTATTTT. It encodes CATRDLRDTQYF.